This T cell receptor beta chain comes out of a study of technical replicates of blood from a handful of donors. The germline CDR1 and CDR2 sequences are MNHEY and SMNVEV (reference sequence). Trimming cost V 3 bases and J 3 bases, with 12 bases left between them. CDR3 length: 14 residues. The table came from immunoSEQ multiplex PCR; TCRdb's copy has only in-frame clones and leaves some out. Here the sample spans tens of thousands of clones, roughly 92% being singletons. This chain uses TRBV27 with TRBJ2-7, with D tentatively TRBD2 (6 bases). The clonotype was recovered from a human donor in good health. The sample comprised T cells isolated from PBMCs. The CDR3 DNA reads as TGTGCCAGCAGTTTGGGCCGGGAGATCTACGAGCAGTACTTC. Translation gives CASSLGREIYEQYF.